What follows are 11 T cell receptor beta chains derived from one specimen sequenced in a study of T-cell memory formation after mild COVID-19. A single record per CDR3 protein comes from TCRdb applying MiXCR to the 5' RACE reads. The sample carries roughly 200,000 distinct CDR3 sequences, roughly 17% recorded once. The sequencing input was PBMCs or a T cell subset sorted from them (not recorded which). The receptors were gathered from an adult woman who had mild COVID-19 (a few samples of this study predate the infection). Cell type and time point are not known.

The chain couples TRBV4-2 to TRBJ1-1, with TRBD1 as a possible D gene (6 bases). The V gene lost 1 base and the J gene lost 5 bases, with 17 bases spanning the gap. The length of the CDR3 is 16 residues. Germline loops: CDR1 LGHNA, CDR2 YNFKEQ. CDR3 loop: CASSQAYAGVGTEAFF. The CDR3 DNA reads TGTGCCAGCAGCCAAGCCTATGCAGGGGTGGGAACTGAAGCTTTCTTT.

This rearrangement joins TRBV5-5 to TRBJ2-6; unclear D gene. From germline, CDR1 is SGHKS and CDR2 YYEKEE (reference sequence). The CDR3 has 15 residues. Trimming shortened V by 2 bases and J by 1 base, and 7 bases separated the two germline ends. The CDR3 is CASSLEVSGANVLTF. The CDR3 DNA follows: TGTGCCAGCAGCTTAGAGGTGTCTGGGGCCAACGTCCTGACTTTC.

This clonotype occurred a few times. The gene calls are TRBV5-1 and TRBJ1-2; D might be TRBD1 (5 bases). Deletions cut 4 bases from V and 8 bases from J, with 18 bases between. CDR1 SGHRS and CDR2 YFSETQ come from the germline V gene. The CDR3 is made up of 14 amino acids. The CDR3 is CASSPGPPGRGYTF. DNA for the CDR3: TGCGCCAGCAGCCCGGGGCCGCCGGGGAGAGGCTACACCTTC.

This clonotype was detected only a few times. The chain uses TRBV7-2 and TRBJ2-7; D is possibly TRBD2 (5 bases). The CDR3 covers 15 residues. The V end was cut by 6 bases, the J end by 1 base, with 16 bases between. Germline assignment: CDR1 SGHTA and CDR2 FQGNSA. CDR3: CASSGPGPGSYEQYF. The CDR3 coding sequence is TGTGCCAGCAGTGGACCCGGGCCGGGGTCCTACGAGCAGTACTTC.

The chain has TRBV4-2 and TRBJ2-7; D is ambiguous. Trimming took off 3 bases at V and 6 bases at J, with 18 bases between the two ends. Germline CDR1 and CDR2: LGHNA and YNFKEQ. CDR3 length: 15 amino acids. As DNA, the CDR3 is TGTGCCAGCAGCCAGTCAACCCAGGTTTCAGGCGAGCAGTACTTC. Amino acid sequence: CASSQSTQVSGEQYF.

The chain couples TRBV18 to TRBJ2-2, with D hard to call. Trimming removed 4 bases from V and 1 base from J, with 4 bases in between. This CDR3 has 13 amino acids. Per germline, CDR1 KGHSH and CDR2 LQKENI. CDR3 loop: CASSRGNTGELFF. CDR3 sequence (DNA): TGTGCCAGCTCACGTGGGAACACCGGGGAGCTGTTTTTT.

V and J are TRBV28 and TRBJ2-1; TRBD1 aligns across 9 bases. CDR1 and CDR2 from the germline V gene are MDHEN and SYDVKM. The J segment lost 4 bases and the V segment lost 3 bases, leaving 4 bases of the junction unmatched. The CDR3 length is 15 residues. This chain's CDR3 is CASSLAGQGYNEQFF. The DNA for the CDR3 is TGTGCCAGCAGTTTGGCCGGACAGGGGTACAATGAGCAGTTCTTC.

The rearrangement uses TRBV4-1 and TRBJ1-1, with D tentatively TRBD1 (6 bases). V lost 1 base and J 4 bases, leaving 10 bases between the germline ends. The germline CDR1 and CDR2 sequences are MGHRA and YSYEKL. This CDR3 is 14 amino acids long. In nucleotides, the CDR3 is TGCGCCAGCAGCCAAGGACAGGTGATCACTGAAGCTTTCTTT. Amino acid sequence: CASSQGQVITEAFF.

This chain joins TRBV18 and TRBJ2-2, with TRBD1 matching 8 bases. In germline, CDR1 is KGHSH, CDR2 LQKENI. V was clipped by 4 bases and J by 2 bases; unmatched bases: 3. The CDR3 totals 15 residues. The CDR3 DNA reads TGTGCCAGCTCACGTGGACAGGGAAACACCGGGGAGCTGTTTTTT. This codes for CASSRGQGNTGELFF.

The V and J genes are TRBV24-1 and TRBJ1-5; 8 bases line up with TRBD1. Trimming took 4 bases from V and 8 from J; bases not matched to a gene: 9. Germline V gene data show CDR1 as KGHDR and CDR2 as SFDVKD. The CDR3 sequence is 15 residues long. CDR3: CATSDPGTGFEPQHF. Here the CDR3 DNA reads TGTGCCACCAGTGACCCGGGGACAGGTTTCGAGCCCCAGCATTTT.

This clonotype was seen ten or more times. The CDR3 sequence: CASSLDARRDEQYF. CDR3 nucleotides: TGTGCCAGCAGCTTAGACGCCCGGAGGGACGAGCAGTACTTC. The chain combines TRBV7-2 with TRBJ2-7, with a tentative D call TRBD2 (6 bases). Trimming stripped 1 base from V and 5 bases from J, with 12 bases between. This CDR3 spans 14 amino acids. The germline CDR1 and CDR2 sequences are SGHTA and FQGNSA.